These 14 T cell receptor beta chains were all obtained from the same sample, sequenced in a study of T cell responses to AZD1222 COVID-19 vaccine (dated by TCRdb to the early 2020s). Library generation was performed with the immunoSEQ multiplex PCR assay. TCRdb's version of the immuneACCESS table is confined to in-frame rearrangements and falls short of the full clone set. An unresolved V gene accounts for under half of the shortfall where checked; the remainder is of unknown origin. This sample holds 130,000 or so clones; about 90% were observed only once. In total, the top ten clones hold 3.5% to 4.5% of the sample. Read against the paper, the sample's time point label means: about 28 days (+/-7) after the second vaccine dose. The specimen comprised peripheral blood, sampled 28 days after the second AZD1222 dose. The receptor source for this set is an adult who received the AZD1222 COVID-19 vaccine.

The genes are TRBV11-2 and TRBJ2-5; the D is unclear. The V gene's germline CDR1 is SGHAT and CDR2 FQNNGV. This CDR3 contains 15 residues. Trimming stripped 5 bases from V and 1 base from J, with 14 bases between. CDR3 loop: CASSRYKVGQETQYF. The DNA for the CDR3 is TGTGCCAGCAGCCGGTACAAGGTTGGCCAAGAGACCCAGTACTTC. Variable domain in full (rest from reference TRBV11-2 and TRBJ2-5): EAGVAQSPRYKIIEKRQSVAFWCNPISGHATLYWYQQILGQGPKLLIQFQNNGVVDDSQLPKDRFSAERLKGVDSTLKIQPAKLEDSAVYLCASSRYKVGQETQYFGPGTRLLVL.

The chain recombines TRBV3-1 (or the pseudogene TRBV3-2) with TRBJ1-1, with D tentatively TRBD1 (5 bases). V lost 5 bases and J lost 0, with 13 bases in between. CDR1 and CDR2 from the germline V gene are LGHDT and YNNKEL (reference sequence). The CDR3 is made up of 15 amino acids. CDR3 region: CASSEVGDLNTEAFF. CDR3 coding DNA: TGTGCCAGCAGCGAAGTGGGGGACCTGAACACTGAAGCTTTCTTT.

The chain combines TRBV4-3 with TRBJ1-1; the D is unclear. The CDR3 runs 15 residues. The ends were cut back, 1 base at V and 0 bases at J, with 9 bases in the middle. Germline CDR1 is LGHNA and CDR2 is YSLEER. CDR3 loop: CASSQGWHVNTEAFF. CDR3 nucleotides: TGCGCCAGCAGCCAAGGTTGGCACGTGAACACTGAAGCTTTCTTT.

The CDR3 DNA sequence: TGTGCCAGCAGCCCTACTAGCGGGAGGGCCGGGACAGATACGCAGTATTTT. Translation gives CASSPTSGRAGTDTQYF. The V call is TRBV9, the J call TRBJ2-3, with TRBD2 identical over 13 bases. J was trimmed by 3 bases and V by 4 bases; bases with no gene match: 8. There are 17 residues in the CDR3. Germline V gene data show CDR1 as SGDLS and CDR2 as YYNGEE. Using reference TRBV9 and TRBJ2-3 for the parts outside the CDR3, the full variable domain is DSGVTQTPKHLITATGQRVTLRCSPRSGDLSVYWYQQSLDQGLQFLIQYYNGEERAKGNILERFSAQQFPDLHSELNLSSLELGDSALYFCASSPTSGRAGTDTQYFGPGTRLTVL.

V and J are TRBV4-3 and TRBJ2-7, with no clear D. V lost 0 bases, J lost 0 bases, and 9 bases lay in between. The CDR3 consists of 15 residues. CDR1 is LGHNA and CDR2 is YSLEER in the germline V gene. The CDR3 spells CASSQEGRLSYEQYF. CDR3 DNA: TGCGCCAGCAGCCAAGAGGGCCGCCTCTCCTACGAGCAGTACTTC.

CDR3 amino acids: CATQKGPPDSPLHF. The CDR3 DNA follows: TGTGCCACCCAAAAAGGACCCCCAGACTCACCCCTCCACTTT. The chain carries TRBV28 and TRBJ1-6, with D uncertain. The CDR3 is made up of 14 amino acids. Germline V gene data show CDR1 as MDHEN and CDR2 as SYDVKM. The V gene lost 10 bases and the J gene lost 10 bases, with 20 bases spanning the gap.

This sequence joins TRBV6-5 and TRBJ1-2, with TRBD1 matching over 7 bases. This CDR3 contains 12 residues. CDR1 and CDR2 from the germline V gene are MNHEY and SVGAGI. Germline trimming cut 7 bases from V and 8 bases from J; bases unmatched to any gene: 7. The CDR3 nucleotides read TGTGCCAGCAAGGAAGGGGGCCACGGCTACACCTTC. This sequence encodes CASKEGGHGYTF.

V gene TRBV7-2 combines with J gene TRBJ1-6; possible D gene TRBD1, 6 bases. This CDR3 contains 14 residues. Germline-derived CDR1 and CDR2 are SGHTA and FQGNSA. V shed 1 base and J shed 7 bases, with 8 bases lying between them. In DNA, the CDR3 is TGTGCCAGCAGCTTAGGACAGGAGAATTCACCCCTCCACTTT. It translates to CASSLGQENSPLHF.

The chain employs TRBV9 and TRBJ2-5; TRBD2 matches 9 bases. The germline V gene encodes CDR1 SGDLS and CDR2 YYNGEE. The CDR3 consists of 17 residues. With V trimmed by 0 bases and J by 2 bases, 8 bases remained unmatched. This CDR3 is CASSVATSGGGQETQYF. The CDR3 nucleotides read TGTGCCAGCAGCGTAGCGACTAGCGGAGGTGGGCAAGAGACCCAGTACTTC. Together with reference TRBV9 and TRBJ2-5, the CDR3 gives the full variable domain: DSGVTQTPKHLITATGQRVTLRCSPRSGDLSVYWYQQSLDQGLQFLIQYYNGEERAKGNILERFSAQQFPDLHSELNLSSLELGDSALYFCASSVATSGGGQETQYFGPGTRLLVL.

This chain joins TRBV3-1 (or the pseudogene TRBV3-2) and TRBJ1-2; 11 bases line up with TRBD1. V was clipped by 1 base and J by 4 bases; unmatched bases: 5. The CDR3 contains 16 residues. Germline V lookup: CDR1 LGHDT, CDR2 YNNKEL (reference sequence). CDR3 sequence (DNA): TGTGCCAGCAGCCAAGCTTCCGGGACAGGGGGCTATGGCTACACCTTC. It is translated as CASSQASGTGGYGYTF.

The rearrangement uses TRBV7-9 and TRBJ2-1, with a tentative D call TRBD1 (5 bases). Between the trimmed V and J ends, which lost 6 bases and 2 bases, there was a span of 14 bases. The CDR3 sequence is 15 residues long. Germline V gene sequence: CDR1 SEHNR, CDR2 FQNEAQ (reference sequence). The CDR3 DNA reads as TGTGCCAGCAGATCTGGGGCTCGCACCTACAATGAGCAGTTCTTC. Translation: CASRSGARTYNEQFF.

This clone was seen once. CDR3 in DNA: TGTGCCAGCAGCGAGACAGGGCTTTCCTACGAGCAGTACTTC. Translation gives CASSETGLSYEQYF. The chain combines TRBV7-2 with TRBJ2-7; TRBD1 aligns across 7 bases. Germline V CDR1 and CDR2: SGHTA, FQGNSA. V lost 5 bases and J lost 1; bases outside the gene matches: 5. There are 14 residues in the CDR3. The full variable domain, with the rest looked up from reference TRBV7-2 and TRBJ2-7, is GAGVSQSPSNKVTEKGKDVELRCDPISGHTALYWYRQSLGQGLEFLIYFQGNSAPDKSGLPSDRFSAERTGGSVSTLTIQRTQQEDSAVYLCASSETGLSYEQYFGPGTRLTVT.

The rearrangement joins TRBV6-5 to TRBJ1-5, with TRBD1 as a possible D gene (6 bases). V was trimmed by 6 bases and J by 6 bases, leaving 15 bases between them. The CDR3 loop spans 14 amino acids. Germline assignment: CDR1 MNHEY and CDR2 SVGAGI. DNA for the CDR3: TGTGCCAGCAGCCAGACAGGTGGGGGTCAGCCCCAGCATTTT. It is translated as CASSQTGGGQPQHF.

V is TRBV5-6 and J is TRBJ1-2; 7 nucleotides match TRBD1. From germline, CDR1 is SGHDT and CDR2 YYEEEE. The CDR3 length is 13 residues. After removal of 6 bases from V and 7 bases from J, the junction contained 9 bases not matched to a gene. CDR3 in amino acids: CASTTRQGSGYTF. CDR3 nucleotides: TGTGCCAGCACAACCAGACAGGGATCTGGCTACACCTTC.